These 26 T cell receptor beta chains were sequenced from one sample in a study of blood T cell repertoires in COVID-19. The table came from immunoSEQ multiplex PCR; TCRdb's copy has only in-frame clones and leaves some out. The data show about 260,000 clones, 88% seen once. The specimen was peripheral blood. Receptor source: a woman in her 70s with COVID-19, enrolled during active disease.

This sequence joins TRBV4-2 and TRBJ2-3; TRBD2 is a possible D gene (6 bases). V was cut by 0 bases and J by 6 bases, with 16 bases left in between. This CDR3 is 16 amino acids long. Germline V lookup: CDR1 LGHNA, CDR2 YNFKEQ. The DNA of the CDR3 is TGTGCCAGCAGCCAAGAATGGCTAGCGCTTACCGATACGCAGTATTTT. It translates to CASSQEWLALTDTQYF.

The chain employs TRBV7-2 and TRBJ1-3; D remains ambiguous. This CDR3 comprises 15 residues. CDR1 is SGHTA, CDR2 FQGNSA, per germline. Trimming shortened V by 1 base and J by 3 bases, and 10 bases separated the two germline ends. For the CDR3, the DNA is TGTGCCAGCAGCTTAGGGGCCTCTGGTGGAAACACCATATATTTT. Its protein is CASSLGASGGNTIYF. The whole variable domain, filled in from reference TRBV7-2 and TRBJ1-3, reads GAGVSQSPSNKVTEKGKDVELRCDPISGHTALYWYRQSLGQGLEFLIYFQGNSAPDKSGLPSDRFSAERTGGSVSTLTIQRTQQEDSAVYLCASSLGASGGNTIYFGEGSWLTVV.

This rearrangement joins TRBV7-9 to TRBJ1-6; 10 bases align to TRBD1. From germline, CDR1 is SEHNR and CDR2 FQNEAQ (reference sequence). Trimming removed 5 bases from V and 10 bases from J; junction bases left unmatched: 8. The length of the CDR3 is 15 residues. CDR3 nucleotide sequence: TGTGCCAGCAGCGCGCCGGGACAGGGGCACTCACCCCTCCACTTT. This sequence encodes CASSAPGQGHSPLHF. Full variable domain (missing parts from reference TRBV7-9 and TRBJ1-6): DTGVSQNPRHKITKRGQNVTFRCDPISEHNRLYWYRQTLGQGPEFLTYFQNEAQLEKSRLLSDRFSAERPKGSFSTLEIQRTEQGDSAMYLCASSAPGQGHSPLHFGNGTRLTVT.

The V gene is TRBV3-1 (or the pseudogene TRBV3-2), the J gene TRBJ1-2, with D perhaps matching TRBD1 (5 bases). This CDR3 has 15 amino acids. V lost 1 base to trimming and J lost 7 bases, with 16 bases between them. CDR1 is LGHDT and CDR2 is YNNKEL in the germline V gene (reference sequence). This chain's CDR3 is CASSQGLGERRGYTF. CDR3 bases: TGTGCCAGCAGCCAAGGTTTAGGGGAACGCCGTGGCTACACCTTC.

V and J are TRBV7-9 and TRBJ2-7, with 7 bases fitting TRBD2. With 0 bases clipped from V and 5 bases from J, the junction kept 4 bases outside the gene matches. Per the germline V gene, CDR1 is SEHNR and CDR2 is FQNEAQ (reference sequence). The CDR3 sequence is 14 residues long. CDR3 coding DNA: TGTGCCAGCAGCTTAGCCGCGGGAGCTAACGAGCAGTACTTC. This translates into CASSLAAGANEQYF.

The CDR3 here is CASRTNRGSTGEQYF. DNA for the CDR3: TGTGCCAGCAGAACAAATCGGGGTTCGACGGGCGAGCAGTACTTC. J is TRBJ2-7 and V is TRBV27; D possibly corresponds to TRBD2 (5 bases). The CDR3 is made up of 15 amino acids. In germline, CDR1 is MNHEY, CDR2 SMNVEV (reference sequence). V dropped 6 bases and J dropped 6 bases, with 21 bases sitting between them.

V usage is TRBV5-1 and J usage is TRBJ1-2; 7 nucleotides line up with TRBD1. With 0 bases clipped from V and 10 bases from J, the junction kept 3 bases outside the gene matches. This CDR3 contains 12 residues. Germline V lookup: CDR1 SGHRS, CDR2 YFSETQ. DNA for the CDR3: TGCGCCAGCAGCTTGGGACAGGGTGTCTACACCTTC. It yields the protein CASSLGQGVYTF.

This rearrangement joins TRBV2 to TRBJ2-2, with D possibly being TRBD2 (5 bases). Trimming left V 8 bases short and J 7 bases short, with 17 bases between. Per germline, CDR1 SNHLY and CDR2 FYNNEI. This CDR3 is 14 amino acids long. As DNA, the CDR3 is TGTGCCAGCGGTTACAGCCTCGGGATCGGGGAGCTGTTTTTT. Translation: CASGYSLGIGELFF.

The CDR3 loop is CASKKLGVETQYF. The CDR3 DNA reads TGTGCCAGCAAGAAATTAGGAGTAGAGACCCAGTACTTC. The gene calls are TRBV6-5 and TRBJ2-5; D remains unclear. This CDR3 has 13 amino acids. Trimming removed 7 bases at V and 4 bases at J, with 13 bases between. The germline V gene encodes CDR1 MNHEY and CDR2 SVGAGI.

The V and J genes are TRBV12-5 and TRBJ1-2; perhaps TRBD1 as D (6 bases). The CDR3 loop spans 13 amino acids. Germline V gene data show CDR1 as LGHNT and CDR2 as FRNRAP. The V gene lost 2 bases and the J gene lost 6 bases, with 10 bases spanning the gap. CDR3 sequence: CASGLWGRDGYTF. The DNA of the CDR3 is TGTGCTAGTGGTTTGTGGGGGCGAGATGGCTACACCTTC.

This clone turned up a few times. The V and J genes are TRBV2 and TRBJ2-7, with D possibly matching TRBD2 (6 bases). The V end was cut by 4 bases, the J end by 0 bases, with 16 bases between. The CDR3 length is 16 residues. The germline V gene encodes CDR1 SNHLY and CDR2 FYNNEI. DNA of the CDR3: TGTGCCAGCAGTGGGGTGGTGGAGGGGAGCTCCTACGAGCAGTACTTC. This codes for CASSGVVEGSSYEQYF.

The chain combines TRBV19 with TRBJ2-6; D not certain. The V end was cut by 3 bases, the J end by 0 bases, with 6 bases between. CDR1 is LNHDA and CDR2 is SQIVND in the germline V gene (reference sequence). The CDR3 has 15 amino acids. The CDR3 bases are TGTGCCAGTAGTATCCATGTCTCTGGGGCCAACGTCCTGACTTTC. It yields the protein CASSIHVSGANVLTF.

The chain is built from TRBV6-2 or TRBV6-3 and TRBJ2-3; maybe TRBD2 (5 bases). V was trimmed by 4 bases and J by 1 base, leaving 12 bases between them. The length of the CDR3 is 15 residues. Per the germline V gene, CDR1 is MNHEY and CDR2 is SVGEGT. CDR3 DNA sequence: TGTGCCAGCAGTTCTTTAAGCGGAGGCACAGATACGCAGTATTTT. This sequence encodes CASSSLSGGTDTQYF.

This chain joins TRBV30 and TRBJ2-2; 11 bases are a match to TRBD2. Trimming cost V 5 bases and J 6 bases; bases outside gene matches: 5. The CDR3 runs 14 residues. Germline lookup yields CDR1 GTSNPN and CDR2 SVGIG (reference sequence). CDR3 in amino acids: CAWELAGAAGELFF. The DNA for the CDR3 is TGTGCCTGGGAACTAGCGGGAGCTGCCGGGGAGCTGTTTTTT. Using reference TRBV30 and TRBJ2-2 for the parts outside the CDR3, the full variable domain is SQTIHQWPATLVQPVGSPLSLECTVEGTSNPNLYWYRQAAGRGLQLLFYSVGIGQISSEVPQNLSASRPQDRQFILSSKKLLLSDSGFYLCAWELAGAAGELFFGEGSRLTVL.

The V gene is TRBV7-2, the J gene TRBJ1-2; TRBD1 might be the D (6 bases). Trimming took off 1 base at V and 14 bases at J, with 17 bases between the two ends. This CDR3 is built from 13 residues. From germline, CDR1 is SGHTA and CDR2 FQGNSA. The CDR3: CASSLERDTPWTF. CDR3 DNA: TGTGCCAGCAGCTTAGAAAGGGACACCCCTTGGACCTTC.

This chain connects TRBV11-3 to TRBJ2-3; 9 bases are shared with TRBD1. The CDR3 has 15 residues. Looked up from germline, CDR1 is SGHNT and CDR2 is YENEEA. V lost 5 bases and J lost 4; bases outside the gene matches: 7. Here the CDR3 DNA reads TGTGCCAGCAGCCCCAGGACAGGGGTCCCAGATACGCAGTATTTT. Its translation is CASSPRTGVPDTQYF. The whole variable domain, filled in from reference TRBV11-3 and TRBJ2-3, reads EAGVVQSPRYKIIEKKQPVAFWCNPISGHNTLYWYLQNLGQGPELLIRYENEEAVDDSQLPKDRFSAERLKGVDSTLKIQPAELGDSAVYLCASSPRTGVPDTQYFGPGTRLTVL.

The gene calls are TRBV7-2 and TRBJ1-1, with 7 nucleotides matching TRBD1. This CDR3 region has 14 residues. CDR1 and CDR2 from the germline V gene are SGHTA and FQGNSA. The ends lost 5 bases at V and 1 base at J; junction bases unmatched: 4. In DNA, the CDR3 is TGTGCCAGCAGCAAAAGACAGGGGAACACTGAAGCTTTCTTT. Its protein is CASSKRQGNTEAFF. Together with reference TRBV7-2 and TRBJ1-1, the CDR3 gives the full variable domain: GAGVSQSPSNKVTEKGKDVELRCDPISGHTALYWYRQSLGQGLEFLIYFQGNSAPDKSGLPSDRFSAERTGGSVSTLTIQRTQQEDSAVYLCASSKRQGNTEAFFGQGTRLTVV.

V and J are TRBV14 and TRBJ1-2, with TRBD1 matching over 7 bases. The length of the CDR3 is 14 residues. Germline CDR1 and CDR2: SGHDN and FVKESK. J lost 4 bases, V lost 1 base, and 3 bases had no gene match. The CDR3 coding sequence is TGTGCCAGCAGCCAAGTGGGACAGATCTATGGCTACACCTTC. It yields the protein CASSQVGQIYGYTF.

This clone has only one observation. The V call is TRBV30, the J call TRBJ1-3, with D possibly matching TRBD1 (5 bases). In germline, CDR1 is GTSNPN, CDR2 SVGIG (reference sequence). The CDR3 has 14 residues. V was clipped by 1 base and J by 8 bases, with 15 bases between them. The CDR3 region is CAWSGSGVGDTIYF. Here the CDR3 DNA reads TGTGCCTGGAGTGGTTCGGGGGTTGGGGACACCATATATTTT. The full variable domain, rest sourced from reference TRBV30 and TRBJ1-3, is SQTIHQWPATLVQPVGSPLSLECTVEGTSNPNLYWYRQAAGRGLQLLFYSVGIGQISSEVPQNLSASRPQDRQFILSSKKLLLSDSGFYLCAWSGSGVGDTIYFGEGSWLTVV.

This clone was counted a few times. This chain joins TRBV2 and TRBJ2-2; TRBD2 agrees at 8 bases. The CDR3 sequence is 15 residues long. V shed 7 bases, J shed 1 base, and the junction held 5 bases outside the gene matches. Per germline, CDR1 SNHLY and CDR2 FYNNEI. In nucleotides, the CDR3 is TGTGCCAGCAAACCAACTAGCGGGAACACCGGGGAGCTGTTTTTT. Its protein is CASKPTSGNTGELFF.

The J gene is TRBJ2-7, the V gene TRBV2; TRBD1 aligns across 10 bases. The germline V gene encodes CDR1 SNHLY and CDR2 FYNNEI. This CDR3 comprises 14 residues. After removal of 5 bases from V and 5 bases from J, the junction contained 6 bases not matched to a gene. The CDR3 sequence is CASSRDRGSNEQYF. DNA for the CDR3: TGTGCCAGCAGTAGGGACAGGGGTTCCAACGAGCAGTACTTC.

V and J are TRBV28 and TRBJ1-1; 11 bases are shared with TRBD1. Unmatched junction bases numbered 9, after V lost 8 bases and J lost 4 bases. Germline CDR1 and CDR2: MDHEN and SYDVKM. There are 15 residues in the CDR3. The CDR3 loop reads CASGHPGTGGTEAFF. CDR3 nucleotides: TGTGCCAGCGGTCATCCCGGGACAGGGGGCACTGAAGCTTTCTTT.

The V and J genes are TRBV4-2 and TRBJ2-7; 13 bases match TRBD2. Looked up from germline, CDR1 is LGHNA and CDR2 is YNFKEQ. Trimming at V came to 4 bases and at J to 2 bases, leaving 2 bases not matched to a gene. The CDR3 length is 15 residues. DNA for the CDR3: TGTGCCAGCAGCCGGGGGACTAGCGGGACCTACGAGCAGTACTTC. Translating gives CASSRGTSGTYEQYF.

The rearrangement links TRBV24-1 to TRBJ1-1; TRBD1 matches 8 bases. The CDR3 covers 16 residues. V dropped 1 base and J dropped 0; count of bases not matched to a gene: 3. CDR1 is KGHDR, CDR2 SFDVKD, per germline. The CDR3 DNA reads TGTGCCACCAGTGATTTTTGGACAGGGATGAACACTGAAGCTTTCTTT. Translated, it gives CATSDFWTGMNTEAFF.

CDR3 sequence: CASSLSTGTSNQPQHF. The CDR3 DNA sequence: TGTGCCAGCAGCCTTTCCACCGGGACAAGCAATCAGCCCCAGCATTTT. The V gene is TRBV6-6, the J gene TRBJ1-5, with D perhaps TRBD1 (6 bases). In germline, CDR1 is MNHNY, CDR2 SVGAGI (reference sequence). The CDR3 has 16 residues. V was clipped by 6 bases and J by 1 base, with 16 bases between them.

The V call is TRBV5-1, the J call TRBJ2-1; 9 bases fit TRBD2. The germline V gene encodes CDR1 SGHRS and CDR2 YFSETQ. The CDR3 sequence is 14 residues long. V gave up 6 bases and J gave up 7 bases; unmatched junction bases: 8. For the CDR3, the DNA is TGCGCCAGCAAGCGAGGGCTAGCGGGAAATGAGCAGTTCTTC. Translating gives CASKRGLAGNEQFF.